The 11 T cell receptor beta chains given below trace back to one sample, sequenced in a study of blood T cell repertoires in COVID-19. The data were produced by immunoSEQ multiplex PCR, yet TCRdb's version contains in-frame clones alone and is incomplete. The sample yields about 160,000 clones, approximately 84% seen once. Sequences were obtained from peripheral blood. The receptors were gathered from a woman of 80 years or more with acute or convalescent COVID-19.

The V call is TRBV28, the J call TRBJ2-7; D may be TRBD2 (6 bases). Germline V gene lookup returns CDR1 MDHEN and CDR2 SYDVKM. V was trimmed by 3 bases and J by 0 bases, leaving 15 bases between them. CDR3 length equals 16 residues. This CDR3 is CASSFHLSGLSYEQYF. DNA of the CDR3: TGTGCCAGCAGTTTCCACTTGAGCGGGCTCTCCTACGAGCAGTACTTC.

The gene calls are TRBV20-1 and TRBJ1-2; maybe TRBD1 (6 bases). The CDR3 contains 14 residues. The V end lost 3 bases, the J end lost 5 bases, and 16 bases lay between the germline ends. Germline CDR1 is DFQATT and CDR2 is SNEGSKA (reference sequence). This CDR3 reads CSASRGGARYGYTF. CDR3 coding DNA: TGCAGTGCTAGTCGGGGGGGCGCGAGGTATGGCTACACCTTC.

The chain is built from TRBV5-1 and TRBJ2-7; 8 positions agree with TRBD1. The CDR3 contains 15 residues. After removal of 4 bases from V and 6 bases from J, the junction contained 12 bases not matched to a gene. Germline lookup yields CDR1 SGHRS and CDR2 YFSETQ. CDR3 sequence: CASSPLMAGGGEQYF. The DNA of the CDR3 is TGCGCCAGCAGCCCCCTGATGGCAGGGGGCGGCGAGCAGTACTTC.

V and J are TRBV2 and TRBJ2-1; 8 bases line up with TRBD1. This CDR3 comprises 15 residues. Trimming took 6 bases from V and 0 from J; bases not matched to a gene: 4. Per germline, CDR1 SNHLY and CDR2 FYNNEI. CDR3 sequence: CASSPDRGSYNEQFF. CDR3 DNA: TGTGCCAGCAGCCCAGACAGGGGCTCCTACAATGAGCAGTTCTTC.

The chain combines TRBV6-2 or TRBV6-3 with TRBJ2-7; D may be TRBD2 (6 bases). Germline V gene data show CDR1 as MNHEY and CDR2 as SVGEGT. V was trimmed by 6 bases and J by 2 bases, leaving 17 bases between them. The CDR3 covers 15 residues. The CDR3 region is CASSPRLALTYEQYF. CDR3 nucleotide sequence: TGTGCCAGCAGCCCCCGGCTAGCGCTTACCTACGAGCAGTACTTC.

The V and J genes are TRBV5-4 and TRBJ2-3, with 7 bases aligning to TRBD2. The CDR3 spans 13 residues. Trimming cost V 7 bases and J 4 bases; bases outside gene matches: 6. Germline V gene data show CDR1 as SGHNT and CDR2 as YYREEE (reference sequence). The CDR3 sequence is CASGAGVPDTQYF. DNA of the CDR3: TGTGCCAGCGGGGCGGGAGTACCAGATACGCAGTATTTT.

This clone has just one count. DNA of the CDR3: TGTGCCAGCAGCCAAGAAGGGGAGGGATACTCTGGGGCCAACGTCCTGACTTTC. It codes for CASSQEGEGYSGANVLTF. The V and J genes are TRBV4-2 and TRBJ2-6; 7 nucleotides line up with TRBD2. This CDR3 is 18 amino acids long. Trimming removed 0 bases from V and 0 bases from J; junction bases left unmatched: 5. The germline CDR1 and CDR2 sequences are LGHNA and YNFKEQ.

The chain recombines TRBV6-1 with TRBJ1-5; D is unresolved. With 2 bases removed from V and 6 bases from J, the gap between germline ends came to 11 bases. CDR3 size: 14 residues. From germline, CDR1 is MNHNS and CDR2 SASEGT. CDR3 protein: CASSEYDGGQPQHF. The CDR3 bases are TGTGCCAGCAGTGAATACGACGGCGGTCAGCCCCAGCATTTT.

The rearrangement uses TRBV5-1 and TRBJ2-3; 12 bases are shared with TRBD2. The CDR3 covers 16 residues. Germline trimming cut 4 bases from V and 4 bases from J; bases unmatched to any gene: 7. Germline lookup yields CDR1 SGHRS and CDR2 YFSETQ. The CDR3 protein is CASSEASGGAPDTQYF. The CDR3 nucleotides read TGCGCCAGCAGCGAAGCTAGCGGGGGGGCCCCAGATACGCAGTATTTT.

The V and J genes are TRBV12-3 or TRBV12-4 and TRBJ2-7, with 8 bases that match TRBD1. J was trimmed by 4 bases and V by 4 bases; bases with no gene match: 3. The CDR3 loop spans 13 amino acids. The CDR3 DNA follows: TGTGCCAGCAGTTATGGACAGGGTTACGAGCAGTACTTC. This gives the protein CASSYGQGYEQYF.

Only a few counts were recorded for this clone. The chain recombines TRBV10-1 with TRBJ1-2; D ambiguous. The CDR3 consists of 13 residues. The V end was cut by 0 bases, the J end by 5 bases, with 7 bases between. Germline V gene data show CDR1 as WNHNN and CDR2 as SYGVQD (reference sequence). DNA for the CDR3: TGCGCCAGCAGTGAGTCGGCACTATATGGCTACACCTTC. Its protein is CASSESALYGYTF.